This T cell receptor (beta chain) was sequenced for a study of T cell responses to AZD1222 COVID-19 vaccine. Study-level points and caveats: Vaccine-related CD4 TCRs covered spike, predominating at 160-218 and 743-854.

With respect to this clone: What it recognizes is unknown.

In germline, CDR1 is MNHEY, CDR2 SVGAGI. V was cut by 4 bases and J by 1 base, with 7 bases left in between. The CDR3 contains 13 residues. Sequenced by immunoSEQ multiplex PCR; TCRdb stores in-frame clones only, minus some. Here the sample spans around 64,000 clones, 83% being singletons. This rearrangement joins TRBV6-5 to TRBJ1-1, with D uncertain. The clonotype originates from an adult who received the AZD1222 COVID-19 vaccine. Sequencing used peripheral blood, obtained 28 days after the second AZD1222 dose. CDR3 protein: CASSLGSNTEAFF. In nucleotides, the CDR3 is TGTGCCAGCAGTTTAGGGTCGAACACTGAAGCTTTCTTT.